In this sample, the clone carrying this T cell receptor (beta chain) turned up a few times. Antigen specificity is unknown. This sample was included in a study of human T cells and chemical hapten exposure. For the study at large: Skin of the upper inner arm, 2 cm by 2 cm, received 2% DPC for sensitization.

Each CDR3 protein gets one entry after TCRdb re-called the RACE reads with MiXCR. The sample gives about 76,000 distinct CDR3 sequences, roughly 13% of which show up once; under 6% is in the top ten. Study-wide results and caveats: No change in TCRs above 1 in 1000 frequency was produced by DPC sensitization.

Time point meaning: patch test 3, about 24 weeks after DPC sensitization. The treatment: therapeutic diphenylcyclopropenone sensitization with weekly scalp DPC. Every patch test was put on after a blood sample was taken. The V end lost 5 bases, the J end lost 4 bases, and 16 bases lay between the germline ends. The CDR3 consists of 15 residues. Germline-derived CDR1 and CDR2 are SGHAT and FQNNGV. This material consisted of whole blood, taken in connection with sensitization to the hapten diphenylcyclopropenone (DPC). The TCR comes from a woman aged 50 to 65 with alopecia areata. Some clones in this sample may be carry-over from other donors' samples. The rearrangement uses TRBV11-2 and TRBJ2-3; no definite D call. The CDR3, as DNA: TGTGCCAGCAGCCAGCTAAGGATTGGGTCAGATACGCAGTATTTT. Translation gives CASSQLRIGSDTQYF.